This T cell receptor (beta chain) was retrieved from a study of T cell responses to AZD1222 COVID-19 vaccine. Findings of the study overall: The donor cohort was predominantly white British with a female majority, and clonal diversity may have been underestimated. When two AZD1222 doses had been given, Spike-specific TCR breadth and depth rose.

A word on this clone: What it binds is not known.

Analysis merged second doses at about 4 or about 12 weeks. Profiling relied on immunoSEQ multiplex PCR, and the TCRdb table lists in-frame clones only, not all of them. Among about 72,000 clones listed, roughly 87% were seen once. The origin of this receptor is an adult who received the AZD1222 COVID-19 vaccine. The source material was peripheral blood, sampled 28 days after the second AZD1222 dose.

In DNA form, the CDR3 reads TGTGCCAGTAGTACAACGGCCGGATACAATCAGCCCCAGCATTTT. It codes for CASSTTAGYNQPQHF. The chain carries TRBV19 and TRBJ1-5; D gene ambiguous. Looked up from germline, CDR1 is LNHDA and CDR2 is SQIVND (reference sequence). V was shortened by 4 bases and J by 3 bases, with 13 bases between the two germline ends. The length of the CDR3 is 15 residues.